One T cell receptor (beta chain) is described in this entry. Produced via immunoSEQ multiplex PCR; TCRdb's table is partial and in-frame only. The sample holds about 150,000 clones, around 84% seen once. The data were taken from a study of blood T cell repertoires in COVID-19. At the level of the study: In each case, the material was cDNA or gDNA derived from T cells, B-cell-depleted T cells, or PBMCs.

Losses at the gene ends were 5 bases for V and 5 bases for J; bases not matched to a gene: 8. Per germline, CDR1 SSHAT and CDR2 FNYEAQ (reference sequence). This CDR3 is 14 amino acids long. Sequenced material: peripheral blood. V is TRBV7-7 and J is TRBJ2-5; 7 bases match TRBD1. The receptor was derived from a man older than 75 with acute or convalescent COVID-19. The CDR3 loop is CASSQRGRSETQYF. The DNA for the CDR3 is TGTGCCAGCAGCCAAAGGGGGCGAAGCGAGACCCAGTACTTC.